This T cell receptor beta chain stems from a study of blood T cell repertoires in COVID-19. On the study more broadly: The United States, Italy and Spain provided the acute and convalescent COVID-19 samples. Sample material is recorded as cDNA or gDNA derived from T cells, B-cell-depleted T cells, or PBMCs.

Here immunoSEQ multiplex PCR was the method, and the copy in TCRdb shows in-frame clones only, minus some. The sample contains about 270,000 clones, approximately 91% of which appear only once. Germline V CDR1 and CDR2: MNHEY, SVGAGI. This CDR3 is built from 12 residues. The germline V and J ends were trimmed by 6 bases and 5 bases, with 11 bases remaining between them. Enrolled through a virtual design, the participants were between roughly 18 and 90 years of age and came from about two dozen US areas. Categorization into cohorts depended on clinical history that participants reported. The specimen was PBMCs or T cells enriched from blood (not recorded which). The rearrangement links TRBV6-5 to TRBJ2-7, with a weak D call TRBD1 (5 bases). This clonotype originated in a woman aged 40 to 50 with acute COVID-19. The CDR3 DNA follows: TGTGCCAGCAGGGGAAGGGGCCACGAGCAGTACTTC. Protein sequence: CASRGRGHEQYF.